This T cell receptor (beta chain) was profiled in a study of blood T cell repertoires in COVID-19. Study overall: T cells, B-cell-depleted T cells, or PBMCs provided the cDNA or gDNA that served as material.

Study processing details: It was from reference gene primer amplification that nucleated cell counts were estimated. Method: immunoSEQ multiplex PCR; TCRdb's copy keeps in-frame clones and lacks some. V and J calls plus clone size are reproduced from that table; the DNA served to infer D and trimming. The repertoire holds 400,000 to 450,000 clones, with roughly 88% as singletons. The ends were cut back, 4 bases at V and 2 bases at J, with 15 bases in the middle. In germline, CDR1 is SGHDT, CDR2 YYEEEE. The length of the CDR3 is 15 residues. Sequences were obtained from peripheral blood. V and J are TRBV5-6 and TRBJ1-1, with TRBD1 as a possible D gene (6 bases). This sequence was found in a woman in her 30s with active or convalescent COVID-19. The DNA for the CDR3 is TGTGCCAGCAGCAGTTACCCGGGACACAACACTGAAGCTTTCTTT. Translated: CASSSYPGHNTEAFF.